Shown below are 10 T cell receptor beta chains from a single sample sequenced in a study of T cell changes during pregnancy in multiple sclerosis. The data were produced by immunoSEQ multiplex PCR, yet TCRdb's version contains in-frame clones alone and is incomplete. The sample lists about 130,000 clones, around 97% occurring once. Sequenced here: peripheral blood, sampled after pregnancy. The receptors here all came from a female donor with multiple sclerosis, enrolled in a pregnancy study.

The CDR3 DNA reads TGTGCCAGCAGCTTACGAACTAGCGGGAGGGTTCTTAGCACAGATACGCAGTATTTT. Translated: CASSLRTSGRVLSTDTQYF. V gene TRBV7-2 combines with J gene TRBJ2-3; 13 positions agree with TRBD2. Germline-derived CDR1 and CDR2 are SGHTA and FQGNSA. The CDR3 is made up of 19 amino acids. V was clipped by 2 bases and J by 0 bases; unmatched bases: 8.

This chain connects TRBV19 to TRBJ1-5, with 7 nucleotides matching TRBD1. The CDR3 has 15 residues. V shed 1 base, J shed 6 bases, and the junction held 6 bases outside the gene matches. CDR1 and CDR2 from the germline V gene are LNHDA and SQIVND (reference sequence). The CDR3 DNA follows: TGTGCCAGTAGTATAGGGACAGGTTTTGGTCAGCCCCAGCATTTT. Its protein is CASSIGTGFGQPQHF.

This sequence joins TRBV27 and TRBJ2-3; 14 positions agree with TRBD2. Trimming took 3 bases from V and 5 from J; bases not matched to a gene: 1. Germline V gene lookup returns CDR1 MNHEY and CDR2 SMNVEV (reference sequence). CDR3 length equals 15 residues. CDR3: CASSLGLAGVDTQYF. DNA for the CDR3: TGTGCCAGCAGTTTGGGACTAGCGGGAGTAGATACGCAGTATTTT.

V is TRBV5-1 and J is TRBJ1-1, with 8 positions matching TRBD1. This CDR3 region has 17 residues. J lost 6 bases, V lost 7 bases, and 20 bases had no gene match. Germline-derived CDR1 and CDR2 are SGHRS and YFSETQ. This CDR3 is CASRGGDIRGLGPEAFF. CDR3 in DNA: TGCGCCAGCCGAGGAGGGGATATCAGGGGGCTGGGGCCTGAAGCTTTCTTT. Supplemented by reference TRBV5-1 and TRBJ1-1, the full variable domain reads KAGVTQTPRYLIKTRGQQVTLSCSPISGHRSVSWYQQTPGQGLQFLFEYFSETQRNKGNFPGRFSGRQFSNSRSEMNVSTLELGDSALYLCASRGGDIRGLGPEAFFGQGTRLTVV.

The CDR3 sequence is CASNRGTSAETQYF. The CDR3 coding sequence is TGCGCCAGCAATAGAGGGACTAGCGCAGAGACCCAGTACTTC. V usage is TRBV5-1 and J usage is TRBJ2-5; 10 nucleotides match TRBD2. Trimming cost V 6 bases and J 4 bases; bases outside gene matches: 6. Germline CDR1 SGHRS, CDR2 YFSETQ. This CDR3 contains 14 residues. Combining the CDR3 with reference TRBV5-1 and TRBJ2-5 gives the whole variable domain KAGVTQTPRYLIKTRGQQVTLSCSPISGHRSVSWYQQTPGQGLQFLFEYFSETQRNKGNFPGRFSGRQFSNSRSEMNVSTLELGDSALYLCASNRGTSAETQYFGPGTRLLVL.

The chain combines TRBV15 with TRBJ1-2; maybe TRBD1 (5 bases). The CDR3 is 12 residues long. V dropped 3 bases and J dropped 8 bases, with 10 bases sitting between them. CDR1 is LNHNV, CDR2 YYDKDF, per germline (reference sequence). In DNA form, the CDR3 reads TGTGCCACCAGCAGGGGAGGGACGGGCTACACCTTC. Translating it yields CATSRGGTGYTF.

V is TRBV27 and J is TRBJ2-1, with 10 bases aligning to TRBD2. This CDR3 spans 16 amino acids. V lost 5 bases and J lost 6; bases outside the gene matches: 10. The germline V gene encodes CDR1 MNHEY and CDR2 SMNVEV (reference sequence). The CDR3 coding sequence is TGTGCCAGCAGTCCAACTCCACTAGCGGGAACCAATGAGCAGTTCTTC. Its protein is CASSPTPLAGTNEQFF.

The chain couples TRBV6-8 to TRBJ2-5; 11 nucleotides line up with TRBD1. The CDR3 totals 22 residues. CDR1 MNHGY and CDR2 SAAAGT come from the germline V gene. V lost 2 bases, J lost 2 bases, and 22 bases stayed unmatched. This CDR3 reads CASSYDRVWYPGDRGVQETQYF. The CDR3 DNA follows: TGTGCCAGCAGTTACGACAGGGTCTGGTACCCCGGGGACAGGGGGGTGCAAGAGACCCAGTACTTC.

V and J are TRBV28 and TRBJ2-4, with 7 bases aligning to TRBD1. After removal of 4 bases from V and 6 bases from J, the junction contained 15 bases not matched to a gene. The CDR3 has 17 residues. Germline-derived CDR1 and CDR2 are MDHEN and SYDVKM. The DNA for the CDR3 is TGTGCCAGCAGTTCCCGGACAGGCCCCTATGCGGGAAACATTCAGTACTTC. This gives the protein CASSSRTGPYAGNIQYF.

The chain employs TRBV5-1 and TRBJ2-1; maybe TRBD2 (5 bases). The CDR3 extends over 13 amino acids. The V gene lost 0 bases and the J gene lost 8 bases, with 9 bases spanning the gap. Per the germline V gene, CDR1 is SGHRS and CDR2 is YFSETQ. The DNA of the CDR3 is TGCGCCAGCAGCTTGGTTCTTAGCGATGAGCAGTTCTTC. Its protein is CASSLVLSDEQFF.